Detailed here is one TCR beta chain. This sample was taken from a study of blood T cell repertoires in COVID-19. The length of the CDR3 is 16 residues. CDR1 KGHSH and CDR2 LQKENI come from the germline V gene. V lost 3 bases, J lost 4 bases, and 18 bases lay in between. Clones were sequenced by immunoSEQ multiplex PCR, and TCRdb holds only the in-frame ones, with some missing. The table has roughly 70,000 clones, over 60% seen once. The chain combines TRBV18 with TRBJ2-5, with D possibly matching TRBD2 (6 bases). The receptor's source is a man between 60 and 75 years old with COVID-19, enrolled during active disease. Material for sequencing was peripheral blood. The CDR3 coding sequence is TGTGCCAGCTCACCGCCGCTACAGCGGGTAGGAGAGACCCAGTACTTC. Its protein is CASSPPLQRVGETQYF. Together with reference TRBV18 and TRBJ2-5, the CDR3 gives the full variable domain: NAGVMQNPRHLVRRRGQEARLRCSPMKGHSHVYWYRQLPEEGLKFMVYLQKENIIDESGMPKERFSAEFPKEGPSILRIQQVVRGDSAAYFCASSPPLQRVGETQYFGPGTRLLVL.